This T cell receptor (beta chain) was documented in a study of blood T cells in healthy people across ages. Germline V CDR1 and CDR2: KGHSH, LQKENI. The CDR3 runs to 15 residues. Each sample yielded at least 5.5 micrograms of PBMC total RNA. The use of a sample-barcoded 5' primer and a J-beta primer mix characterized a second PCR of roughly 7 to 12 cycles. TCRdb redid the calling of the 5' RACE reads with MiXCR, one entry per CDR3 protein. Of more than 900,000 distinct CDR3 sequences in the sample, approximately 32% were seen once. The same sample was also used in a study of T cells of mothers and their children.

V gene TRBV18 combines with J gene TRBJ2-1, with TRBD2 as a possible D gene (6 bases). The DNA end lines up better with TRBJ2-7; the J call may be wrong. Sequencing input: blood. This receptor was obtained from a woman in her forties in good health. CDR3 bases: TGTGCCAGCTCCATCTCCCGGGGGTCCTACAATGAGCAGTACTTC. Its translation is CASSISRGSYNEQYF.